This paragraph covers one TCR beta chain sequence. Its antigen is not known. This sample is part of a study of vaccination and CD4 T cells after COVID-19. Study at large: The convalescent population consisted of six males and four females, two of whom were of Hispanic ethnicity. Post-vaccine sample collection happened at a median of about 10 weeks after dose two, ranging 14 to 241.

Cultured CD4+ T-cell DNA underwent Oncomine TCR Beta short-read sequencing. A single record per CDR3 protein comes from TCRdb applying MiXCR to the PCR reads. The sample records approximately 15,000 distinct CDR3 sequences, 26% being singletons. This sample's treatment: roughly 11-day PBMC culture with coronavirus spike peptide pools or control peptides (ViraFEST assay). CDR1 DFQATT and CDR2 SNEGSKA come from the germline V gene (reference sequence). V dropped 1 base and J dropped 5; count of bases not matched to a gene: 7. This CDR3 is built from 15 residues. The clonotype was recovered from a human donor with COVID-19. The sample was cultured CD4+ T cells from blood. This sequence joins TRBV20-1 and TRBJ2-3; TRBD2 aligns across 9 bases. The CDR3 nucleotides are TGCAGTGCTAGAGCAGCGGGACTAGCAAGAGATACGCAGTATTTT. Encoded protein: CSARAAGLARDTQYF.